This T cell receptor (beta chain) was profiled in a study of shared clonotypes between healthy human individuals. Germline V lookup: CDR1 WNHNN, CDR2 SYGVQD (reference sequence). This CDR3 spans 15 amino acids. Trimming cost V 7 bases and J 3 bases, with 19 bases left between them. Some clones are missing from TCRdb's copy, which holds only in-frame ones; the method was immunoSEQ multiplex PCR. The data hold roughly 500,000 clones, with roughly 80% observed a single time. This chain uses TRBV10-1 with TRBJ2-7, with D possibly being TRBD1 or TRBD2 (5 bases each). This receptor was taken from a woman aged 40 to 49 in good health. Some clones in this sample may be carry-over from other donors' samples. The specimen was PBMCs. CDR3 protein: CASIGTTHILYEQYF. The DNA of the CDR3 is TGCGCCAGCATAGGGACCACTCACATCCTCTACGAGCAGTACTTC.